This T cell receptor (beta chain) derives from a study of OX40 agonist ivuxolimab in advanced cancers. Study-wide findings and caveats: Within 6 weeks, CD4+ and CD8+ blood T cells expanded clonally at 0.1 to 3.0 mg/kg.

Clones were sequenced by immunoSEQ multiplex PCR, and TCRdb holds only the in-frame ones, with some missing. The sample lists 20,000 to 25,000 clones, more than 75% seen once, with about 35% in the top ten. As for this clone: Antigen specificity is unknown.

The V gene lost 6 bases and the J gene lost 5 bases, with 13 bases spanning the gap. CDR1 and CDR2 (germline): LNHDA, SQIVND (reference sequence). There are 13 residues in the CDR3. The TCR comes from an adult with an advanced solid tumor such as melanoma, head and neck, liver or kidney cancer. Sequences were derived from CD4+ or CD8+ T cells sorted from blood, sampled in a trial of the OX40 agonist ivuxolimab. This sequence joins TRBV19 and TRBJ1-1; D gene uncertain. The CDR3 bases are TGTGCCAGTAGGGGGAGTCTGGTGACTGAAGCTTTCTTT. Amino acid sequence: CASRGSLVTEAFF.